This entry lists 17 T cell receptor beta chains sequenced from one sample in a study of blood T cell repertoires in COVID-19. Profiled with immunoSEQ multiplex PCR; TCRdb holds only in-frame clones, not every one. The table shows about 220,000 clones, with 80% to 85% occurring only once. Input material: peripheral blood. The receptor source for this set is a woman aged 60-70 years with acute or convalescent COVID-19.

This clone showed up just once. This chain joins TRBV5-1 and TRBJ2-7; 10 positions agree with TRBD1. CDR3 length equals 16 residues. The V segment lost 0 bases and the J segment 0 bases; nucleotides outside the gene matches: 3. Germline V gene lookup returns CDR1 SGHRS and CDR2 YFSETQ. The CDR3: CASSLEGQGYSYEQYF. Written as DNA, the CDR3 is TGCGCCAGCAGCTTGGAGGGACAGGGGTACTCCTACGAGCAGTACTTC.

CDR3: CASSQDGLVKGGQYF. CDR3 DNA sequence: TGCGCCAGCAGCCAAGATGGACTAGTGAAAGGAGGGCAGTATTTT. V and J are TRBV4-3 and TRBJ2-3; 7 bases map to TRBD2. CDR1 and CDR2 from the germline V gene are LGHNA and YSLEER. The CDR3 runs to 15 residues. Trimming cost V 0 bases and J 11 bases; bases outside gene matches: 11.

This chain uses TRBV5-4 with TRBJ1-3, with 9 bases aligning to TRBD1. The V segment lost 3 bases and the J segment 0 bases; nucleotides outside the gene matches: 4. This CDR3 is 16 amino acids long. CDR1 is SGHNT, CDR2 YYREEE, per germline (reference sequence). The CDR3 loop is CASSWGQGASGNTIYF. CDR3 nucleotides: TGTGCCAGCAGCTGGGGACAGGGAGCCTCTGGAAACACCATATATTTT. The whole variable domain, filled in from reference TRBV5-4 and TRBJ1-3, reads ETGVTQSPTHLIKTRGQQVTLRCSSQSGHNTVSWYQQALGQGPQFIFQYYREEENGRGNFPPRFSGLQFPNYSSELNVNALELDDSALYLCASSWGQGASGNTIYFGEGSWLTVV.

V usage is TRBV27 and J usage is TRBJ1-6; D not certain. The CDR3 runs to 15 residues. Trimming removed 3 bases at V and 0 bases at J, with 6 bases between. Per germline, CDR1 MNHEY and CDR2 SMNVEV (reference sequence). The CDR3 region is CASSLAGSYNSPLHF. DNA of the CDR3: TGTGCCAGCAGTTTGGCAGGCTCCTATAATTCACCCCTCCACTTT.

The CDR3 loop reads CASSAPRARESPLHF. As DNA, the CDR3 is TGTGCCAGCAGCGCTCCGAGGGCGCGGGAATCACCCCTCCACTTT. The chain uses TRBV6-6 and TRBJ1-6; no clear D. Trimming removed 6 bases from V and 10 bases from J, with 19 bases in between. The CDR3 consists of 15 residues. Per germline, CDR1 MNHNY and CDR2 SVGAGI (reference sequence).

The gene calls are TRBV5-1 and TRBJ2-7; D remains unclear. V was trimmed by 0 bases and J by 1 base, leaving 8 bases between them. The CDR3 spans 14 residues. Looked up from germline, CDR1 is SGHRS and CDR2 is YFSETQ. CDR3 residues: CASSLGVRSYEQYF. CDR3 sequence (DNA): TGCGCCAGCAGCTTGGGGGTGCGGTCCTACGAGCAGTACTTC.

The V and J genes are TRBV5-4 and TRBJ1-2, with a possible D match to TRBD1 (5 bases). The CDR3 covers 15 residues. V was cut by 4 bases and J by 2 bases, with 15 bases left in between. Germline assignment: CDR1 SGHNT and CDR2 YYREEE (reference sequence). The CDR3 reads CASSTLTGDNYGYTF. The CDR3 nucleotides are TGTGCCAGCAGCACCTTAACAGGTGACAACTATGGCTACACCTTC. The full variable domain, its missing parts supplied by reference TRBV5-4 and TRBJ1-2, is ETGVTQSPTHLIKTRGQQVTLRCSSQSGHNTVSWYQQALGQGPQFIFQYYREEENGRGNFPPRFSGLQFPNYSSELNVNALELDDSALYLCASSTLTGDNYGYTFGSGTRLTVV.

This chain links TRBV30 with TRBJ2-1; D unresolved. The V and J ends lost 0 bases and 7 bases respectively, with 7 bases between them. Germline V gives CDR1 GTSNPN, CDR2 SVGIG (reference sequence). The CDR3 spans 12 residues. The CDR3, as DNA: TGTGCCTGGAGTGTAGTACAGAATGAGCAGTTCTTC. Translated, it gives CAWSVVQNEQFF.

This clone was found once. This CDR3 reads CASSLAHSGVGGSPLHF. Written as DNA, the CDR3 is TGTGCCAGCAGCTTAGCGCATTCGGGGGTTGGAGGATCACCCCTCCACTTT. V usage is TRBV7-2 and J usage is TRBJ1-6, with a tentative D call TRBD1 (5 bases). The CDR3 extends over 17 amino acids. The germline gives CDR1 SGHTA, CDR2 FQGNSA. V lost 0 bases to trimming and J lost 10 bases, with 19 bases between them.

The chain uses TRBV6-5 and TRBJ2-5; possible D gene TRBD2, 5 bases. Looked up from germline, CDR1 is MNHEY and CDR2 is SVGAGI. V was shortened by 8 bases and J by 0 bases, with 13 bases between the two germline ends. This CDR3 is built from 14 residues. This chain's CDR3 is CASAWGEYQETQYF. The CDR3 DNA sequence: TGTGCCAGCGCGTGGGGAGAGTACCAAGAGACCCAGTACTTC.

CDR3 residues: CASSYSRNTEAFF. The CDR3 DNA sequence: TGTGCCAGCAGTTATTCCAGGAACACTGAAGCTTTCTTT. The gene calls are TRBV6-6 and TRBJ1-1, with no clear D. This CDR3 is 13 amino acids long. Germline CDR1 is MNHNY and CDR2 is SVGAGI (reference sequence). Trimming shortened V by 3 bases and J by 1 base, and 6 bases separated the two germline ends.

V gene TRBV4-3 combines with J gene TRBJ2-1; D is unclear. Trimming cost V 0 bases and J 0 bases, with 12 bases left between them. This CDR3 has 17 residues. The germline V gene has CDR1 LGHNA and CDR2 YSLEER. DNA for the CDR3: TGCGCCAGCAGCCAAGATGCGCGGTCCAGCTCCTACAATGAGCAGTTCTTC. Amino acid sequence: CASSQDARSSSYNEQFF.

The V gene is TRBV10-3, the J gene TRBJ1-2; D might be TRBD1 (5 bases). This CDR3 comprises 12 residues. V dropped 7 bases and J dropped 7 bases, with 13 bases sitting between them. Germline CDR1 reads ENHRY; CDR2 reads SYGVKD. The CDR3 region has the DNA TGTGCCATCAATCCAGGGACTGGTGGCTACACCTTC. Translation: CAINPGTGGYTF.

The chain combines TRBV5-6 with TRBJ2-7, with D perhaps matching TRBD1 (6 bases). CDR3 length: 14 amino acids. Germline V gene sequence: CDR1 SGHDT, CDR2 YYEEEE. The V gene lost 2 bases and the J gene lost 2 bases, with 11 bases spanning the gap. CDR3 sequence: CASSFQDRAYEQYF. The CDR3 DNA reads TGTGCCAGCAGCTTCCAGGACAGAGCCTACGAGCAGTACTTC. Combining the CDR3 with reference TRBV5-6 and TRBJ2-7 gives the whole variable domain DAGVTQSPTHLIKTRGQQVTLRCSPKSGHDTVSWYQQALGQGPQFIFQYYEEEERQRGNFPDRFSGHQFPNYSSELNVNALLLGDSALYLCASSFQDRAYEQYFGPGTRLTVT.

The chain employs TRBV28 and TRBJ2-3, with D maybe TRBD2 (5 bases). The CDR3 is 14 amino acids. The V gene's germline CDR1 is MDHEN and CDR2 SYDVKM. V lost 5 bases to trimming and J lost 6 bases, with 15 bases between them. This CDR3 is CASSKTKTIDTQYF. Here the CDR3 DNA reads TGTGCCAGCAGTAAGACTAAGACCATTGATACGCAGTATTTT.

The CDR3 DNA follows: TGTGCCAGCAGCGTAGAAAGCGGGGGCTACACAGATACGCAGTATTTT. It codes for CASSVESGGYTDTQYF. The chain carries TRBV9 and TRBJ2-3, with TRBD2 matching over 8 bases. The V gene end was trimmed by 0 bases and the J gene end by 2 bases; junction bases not matched to a gene: 5. Germline lookup yields CDR1 SGDLS and CDR2 YYNGEE. The CDR3 is 16 amino acids. Full variable domain (rest looked up from reference TRBV9 and TRBJ2-3): DSGVTQTPKHLITATGQRVTLRCSPRSGDLSVYWYQQSLDQGLQFLIQYYNGEERAKGNILERFSAQQFPDLHSELNLSSLELGDSALYFCASSVESGGYTDTQYFGPGTRLTVL.

This clone was observed once. The V and J genes are TRBV12-3 or TRBV12-4 and TRBJ1-1, with D maybe TRBD1 (6 bases). V lost 6 bases to trimming and J lost 9 bases, with 14 bases between them. The CDR3 spans 12 residues. For the CDR3, the DNA is TGTGCCAGCAGCCGAGGGGGTAGGAAAGCTTTCTTT. Protein sequence: CASSRGGRKAFF.